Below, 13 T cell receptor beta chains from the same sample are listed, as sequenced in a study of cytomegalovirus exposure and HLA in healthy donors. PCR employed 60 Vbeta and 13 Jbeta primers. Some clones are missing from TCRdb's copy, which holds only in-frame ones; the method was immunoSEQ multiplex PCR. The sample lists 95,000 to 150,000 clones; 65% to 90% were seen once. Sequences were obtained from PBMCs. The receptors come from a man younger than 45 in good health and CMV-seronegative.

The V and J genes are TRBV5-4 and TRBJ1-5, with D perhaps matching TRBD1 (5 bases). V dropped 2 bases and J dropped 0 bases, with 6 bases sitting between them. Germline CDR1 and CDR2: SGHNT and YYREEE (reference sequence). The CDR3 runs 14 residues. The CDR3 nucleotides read TGTGCCAGCAGCTTAAGGGGTAGCAATCAGCCCCAGCATTTT. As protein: CASSLRGSNQPQHF.

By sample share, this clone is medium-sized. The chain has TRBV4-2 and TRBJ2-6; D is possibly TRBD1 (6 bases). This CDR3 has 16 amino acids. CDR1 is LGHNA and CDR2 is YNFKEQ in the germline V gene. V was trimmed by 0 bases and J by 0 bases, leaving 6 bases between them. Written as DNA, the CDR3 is TGTGCCAGCAGCCAAGACAGGGGCTCTGGGGCCAACGTCCTGACTTTC. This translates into CASSQDRGSGANVLTF.

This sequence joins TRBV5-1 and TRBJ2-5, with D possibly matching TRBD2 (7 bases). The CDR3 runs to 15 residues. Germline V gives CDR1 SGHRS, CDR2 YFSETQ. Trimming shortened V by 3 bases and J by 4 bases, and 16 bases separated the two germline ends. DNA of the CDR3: TGCGCCAGCAGCTGGGGGGGGGCCGCGAGAGAGACCCAGTACTTC. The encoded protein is CASSWGGAARETQYF.

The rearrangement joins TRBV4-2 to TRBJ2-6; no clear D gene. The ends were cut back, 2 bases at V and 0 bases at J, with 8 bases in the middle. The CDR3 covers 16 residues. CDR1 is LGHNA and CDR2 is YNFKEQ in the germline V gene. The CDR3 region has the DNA TGTGCCAGCAGCCAAAGAGGCCACTCTGGGGCCAACGTCCTGACTTTC. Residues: CASSQRGHSGANVLTF.

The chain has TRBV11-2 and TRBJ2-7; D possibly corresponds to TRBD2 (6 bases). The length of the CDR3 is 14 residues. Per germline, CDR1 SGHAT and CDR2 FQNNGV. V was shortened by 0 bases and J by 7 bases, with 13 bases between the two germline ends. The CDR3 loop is CASSLDAGRREQYF. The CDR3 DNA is TGTGCCAGCAGCTTAGACGCGGGGAGGAGAGAGCAGTACTTC. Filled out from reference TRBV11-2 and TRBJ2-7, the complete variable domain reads EAGVAQSPRYKIIEKRQSVAFWCNPISGHATLYWYQQILGQGPKLLIQFQNNGVVDDSQLPKDRFSAERLKGVDSTLKIQPAKLEDSAVYLCASSLDAGRREQYFGPGTRLTVT.

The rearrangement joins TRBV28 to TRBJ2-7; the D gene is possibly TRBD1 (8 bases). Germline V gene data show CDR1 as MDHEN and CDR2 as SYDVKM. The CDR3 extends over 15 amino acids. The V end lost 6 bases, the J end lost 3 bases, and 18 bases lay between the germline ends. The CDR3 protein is CASSSNRGGFYEQYF. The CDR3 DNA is TGTGCCAGCAGCTCCAACAGGGGGGGTTTCTACGAGCAGTACTTC.

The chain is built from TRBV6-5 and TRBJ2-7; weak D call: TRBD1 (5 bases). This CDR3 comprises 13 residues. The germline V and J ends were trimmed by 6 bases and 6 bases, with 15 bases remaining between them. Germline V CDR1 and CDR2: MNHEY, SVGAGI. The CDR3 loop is CASRPGQGGEQYF. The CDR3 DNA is TGTGCCAGCAGACCAGGGCAGGGCGGCGAGCAGTACTTC.

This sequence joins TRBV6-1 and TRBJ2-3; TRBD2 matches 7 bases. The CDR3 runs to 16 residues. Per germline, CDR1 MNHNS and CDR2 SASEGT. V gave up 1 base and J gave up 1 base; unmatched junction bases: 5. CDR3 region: CASSEGWGGGTDTQYF. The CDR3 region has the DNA TGTGCCAGCAGTGAAGGATGGGGAGGGGGCACAGATACGCAGTATTTT.

The CDR3 loop is CASSIRRNTEAFF. DNA for the CDR3: TGTGCCAGCAGCATTAGGAGAAACACTGAAGCTTTCTTT. This sequence joins TRBV7-2 and TRBJ1-1; no reliable D call. The V and J ends lost 5 bases and 2 bases respectively, with 9 bases between them. The CDR3 sequence is 13 residues long. In germline, CDR1 is SGHTA, CDR2 FQGNSA. Using reference TRBV7-2 and TRBJ1-1 for the parts outside the CDR3, the full variable domain is GAGVSQSPSNKVTEKGKDVELRCDPISGHTALYWYRQSLGQGLEFLIYFQGNSAPDKSGLPSDRFSAERTGGSVSTLTIQRTQQEDSAVYLCASSIRRNTEAFFGQGTRLTVV.

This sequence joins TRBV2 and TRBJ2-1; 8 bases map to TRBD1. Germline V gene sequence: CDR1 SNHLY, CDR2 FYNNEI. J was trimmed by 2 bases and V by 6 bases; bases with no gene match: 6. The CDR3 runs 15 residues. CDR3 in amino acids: CASRADRGAYNEQFF. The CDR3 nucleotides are TGTGCCAGCAGAGCCGACAGGGGAGCCTACAATGAGCAGTTCTTC.

Here the CDR3 DNA reads TGTGCCAGCAGCCCGAGGGGGCCGCGCGCCAAAAACATTCAGTACTTC. It yields the protein CASSPRGPRAKNIQYF. The chain carries TRBV11-2 and TRBJ2-4; TRBD1 aligns across 7 bases. V gave up 5 bases and J gave up 1 base; unmatched junction bases: 8. CDR3 length: 16 residues. Germline V CDR1 and CDR2: SGHAT, FQNNGV.

CDR3 in amino acids: CASTIGRGREKLFF. The CDR3 nucleotides read TGCGCCAGCACGATAGGCAGGGGGCGAGAAAAACTGTTTTTT. J is TRBJ1-4 and V is TRBV4-1, with TRBD1 matching over 8 bases. In germline, CDR1 is MGHRA, CDR2 YSYEKL. The CDR3 has 14 residues. Germline trimming cut 7 bases from V and 8 bases from J; bases unmatched to any gene: 9.

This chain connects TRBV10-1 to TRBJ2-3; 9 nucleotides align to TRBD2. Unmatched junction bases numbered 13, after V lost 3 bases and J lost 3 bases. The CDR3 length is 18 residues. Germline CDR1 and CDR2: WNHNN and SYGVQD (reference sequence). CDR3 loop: CASSDWGSGGPETDTQYF. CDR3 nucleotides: TGCGCCAGCAGTGACTGGGGAAGCGGGGGGCCCGAGACAGATACGCAGTATTTT.